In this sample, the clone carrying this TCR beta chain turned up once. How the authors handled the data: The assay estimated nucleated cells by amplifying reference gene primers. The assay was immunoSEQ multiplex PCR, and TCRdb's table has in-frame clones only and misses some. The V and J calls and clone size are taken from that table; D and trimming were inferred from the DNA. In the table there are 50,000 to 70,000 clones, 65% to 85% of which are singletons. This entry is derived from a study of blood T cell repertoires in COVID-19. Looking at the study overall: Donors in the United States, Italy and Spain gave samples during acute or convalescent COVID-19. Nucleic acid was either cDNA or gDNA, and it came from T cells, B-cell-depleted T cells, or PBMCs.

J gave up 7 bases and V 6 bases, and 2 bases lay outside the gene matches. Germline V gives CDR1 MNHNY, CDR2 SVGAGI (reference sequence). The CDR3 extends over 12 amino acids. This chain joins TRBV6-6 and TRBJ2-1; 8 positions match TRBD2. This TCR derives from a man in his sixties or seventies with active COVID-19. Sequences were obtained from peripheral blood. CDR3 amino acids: CASRSGGNEQFF. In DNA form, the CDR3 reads TGTGCCAGCAGAAGCGGGGGTAATGAGCAGTTCTTC.